Included here is one T cell receptor beta chain sequence, with context. The record originates from a study of blood T cell repertoires in COVID-19. Study at large: Acute and convalescent COVID-19 samples came from the United States, Italy and Spain. T cells, B-cell-depleted T cells, or PBMCs supplied cDNA or gDNA.

Using immunoSEQ multiplex PCR, the repertoire was profiled, and TCRdb retains in-frame clones only, with some absent. The data show some 240,000 clones, around 80% seen once. Trimming cost V 0 bases and J 5 bases, with 6 bases left between them. From germline, CDR1 is SGHRS and CDR2 YFSETQ. This CDR3 is built from 13 residues. This TCR was sampled from a man in his fifties or sixties with active or convalescent COVID-19. Sequencing was performed on peripheral blood. J is TRBJ2-1 and V is TRBV5-1; D remains ambiguous. Here the CDR3 DNA reads TGCGCCAGCAGCTTGGACAGAAACAATGAGCAGTTCTTC. Amino acid sequence: CASSLDRNNEQFF.